This passage covers 23 T cell receptor beta chains from one sample sequenced in a study of CD8+ T cells in alopecia areata. The authors sorted pooled cutaneous lymph node cells using CD4, CD8alpha, NKG2D, NKG2ACE and other markers. RNA extraction and reverse transcription yielded cDNA as sequencing template. Generated by immunoSEQ multiplex PCR, the TCRdb table keeps only in-frame clones and is missing some. The sample contains approximately 280,000 clones, none of them singletons. Specimen: CD4+ T cells sorted from a lymph node. The receptor source for this set is a C3H/HeJ mouse with alopecia areata. These mice share the MHC haplotype H2-k.

In the case of this clone: Gene labels here are mouse ones. The CDR3 extends 4 residues past the end of the read, so its final part is completed from the germline J gene. The chain is built from TRBV1 and TRBJ2-3; 8 bases are shared with TRBD2. J was trimmed by 1 base and V by 4 bases; bases with no gene match: 4. Per germline, CDR1 NSQYPW and CDR2 LRSPGD (reference sequence). The CDR3 spans 15 residues. The CDR3 DNA, read in part, is TGCACCTGCAGTGTCTTACTGGGGGGTGCAGAA. It specifies CTCSVLLGGAE. The full CDR3 is CTCSVLLGGAETLYF.

This clone was seen a few times. Genes and germline are mouse. The read terminates 4 residues ahead of where the CDR3 ends, so the germline J gene completes it. The sample holds other DNA sequences that translate to the same CDR3. The J gene is TRBJ2-7, the V gene TRBV5; 8 bases align to TRBD2. The CDR3 is made up of 13 amino acids. From germline, CDR1 is LGHNA and CDR2 YNLKQL (reference sequence). CDR3 region: CASSQLGGYEQYF. The CDR3 DNA, read in part, is TGTGCCAGCAGCCAATTGGGGGGGTAT.

On this clone itself: Just one base apart from a much larger clone, this may be a read error. Mouse gene names apply. The read terminates 4 residues ahead of where the CDR3 ends, so the germline J gene completes it. The genes are TRBV1 and TRBJ2-4; D ambiguous. The germline V and J ends were trimmed by 0 bases and 0 bases, with 7 bases remaining between them. The CDR3 is 15 residues long. CDR1 NSQYPW and CDR2 LRSPGD come from the germline V gene (reference sequence). Partial CDR3 DNA: TGCACCTGCAGTGCAGAGACAAATAGTCAAAAC. Protein product: CTCSAETNSQN. The full CDR3 reads CTCSAETNSQNTLYF.

This clone was recorded at least ten times. Gene labels here are mouse ones. The read falls 4 residues short of the CDR3 end, and the missing part is taken from the germline J gene. The J gene is TRBJ2-3, the V gene TRBV17, with D possibly TRBD1 on 6 matching bases. CDR1 and CDR2 (germline): MNHDT, YYDKIL. The CDR3 runs 14 residues. Trimming shortened V by 8 bases and J by 1 base, and 13 bases separated the two germline ends. The covered CDR3 bases are TGTGCTAGCGCCGGCAGGGGAGGTGCAGAA. The encoded protein is CASAGRGGAE. The CDR3 in full is CASAGRGGAETLYF.

This clone appeared a few times. These gene names are mouse names. The read falls 4 residues short of the CDR3 end, and the missing part is taken from the germline J gene. The chain combines TRBV1 with TRBJ2-1, with 9 bases fitting TRBD2. With V trimmed by 0 bases and J by 5 bases, 2 bases remained unmatched. The CDR3 contains 15 residues. Germline CDR1 and CDR2: NSQYPW and LRSPGD (reference sequence). CDR3 bases read: TGCACCTGCAGTGCAGAGGCTGGGGGGGATGCT. Protein: CTCSAEAGGDA. The whole CDR3 reads CTCSAEAGGDAEQFF. Combining the CDR3 with reference TRBV1 and TRBJ2-1 gives the whole variable domain VTLLEQNPRWRLVPRGQAVNLRCILKNSQYPWMSWYQQDLQKQLQWLFTLRSPGDKEVKSLPGADYLATRVTDTELRLQVANMSQGRTLYCTCSAEAGGDAEQFFGPGTRLTVL.

In regard to this clone: The gene symbols are mouse symbols. The part of the CDR3 DNA that was read is TGTGCCAGCAGCCCGGGACAGAGAGAA. This encodes CASSPGQRE. The whole CDR3 protein is CASSPGQRETLYF. The rearrangement uses TRBV19 and TRBJ2-3; 7 bases fit TRBD1. The read ends 4 residues early relative to the CDR3; the germline J gene fills the gap. The CDR3 is 13 residues long. The germline V gene encodes CDR1 FNHDT and CDR2 SITEND (reference sequence).

For this clone: Mouse names are used for the genes. From the germline J gene comes the end of the CDR3, since the read stops 4 residues before it. This chain connects TRBV1 to TRBJ1-2, with D tentatively TRBD1 (6 bases). Germline lookup yields CDR1 NSQYPW and CDR2 LRSPGD (reference sequence). The CDR3 sequence is 15 residues long. V lost 2 bases and J 0 bases, leaving 10 bases between the germline ends. The CDR3 bases that were read are TGCACCTGCAGTGCAAACAGGGTTGCAAACTCC. Translated, it gives CTCSANRVANS. From start to end, the CDR3 is CTCSANRVANSDYTF.

Points on this clone: Mouse gene names and germline throughout. The CDR3 is cut off 4 residues early in the read; its end comes from the germline J gene. The chain links TRBV13-1 to TRBJ2-3, with 7 bases matching TRBD1. The CDR3 is 13 residues long. Germline V CDR1 and CDR2: NSHNY, SYGAGN. CDR3: CASSDQGEETLYF. The sequenced CDR3 bases are TGTGCCAGCAGTGACCAGGGGGAAGAA.

Comment on this clone: Gene names follow the mouse nomenclature. The DNA ends 4 residues before the CDR3 does, and the rest of the CDR3 is filled in from the germline J gene. V and J are TRBV13-3 and TRBJ1-1; tentatively, D is TRBD1 (6 bases). V gave up 5 bases and J gave up 3 bases, with 11 bases separating them. The V gene's germline CDR1 is NNHDY and CDR2 SYVADS. CDR3 length equals 13 residues. CDR3 amino acids: CASSPRGDTEVFF. The part of the CDR3 DNA that was read is TGTGCCAGCAGCCCCAGGGGAGACACA.

Comments on this clone: Gene labels here are mouse ones. The sequenced fragment ends 3 residues before the CDR3 boundary, so the rest is inferred from the germline J gene. Other DNA sequences within the sample encode an identical CDR3. The chain combines TRBV19 with TRBJ1-6; D is possibly TRBD1 (6 bases). TRBJ1-6 is noted as an ORF with a role that remains uncertain. Germline loops: CDR1 FNHDT, CDR2 SITEND (reference sequence). The CDR3 length is 14 residues. Trimming pared 2 bases from V and 5 bases from J, leaving 8 bases between. CDR3 DNA (partial): TGTGCCAGCAGTATCAGGGGAGATAATTCGCCC. The encoded protein is CASSIRGDNSP. The entire CDR3 is CASSIRGDNSPLYF.

As to this clone: The gene names here belong to mouse. The CDR3 sequence is CAEGEDTQYF. The covered CDR3 bases are TGTGCCGAAGGGGAAGAC. V gene TRBV31 combines with J gene TRBJ2-5, with D possibly being TRBD1 (5 bases). Read coverage stops 4 residues before the CDR3 terminus; the germline J gene supplies the remainder. This CDR3 is 10 amino acids long. CDR1 is GKSSPN and CDR2 is SITVG in the germline V gene.

This clone occurred a few times. Mouse gene names and germline throughout. The CDR3 is cut off 4 residues early in the read; its end comes from the germline J gene. The rearrangement uses TRBV12-1 and TRBJ2-1; 12 bases match TRBD2. CDR1 is SGHSN and CDR2 is HYEKVE in the germline V gene. CDR3 length: 15 residues. With V trimmed by 2 bases and J by 3 bases, 1 base remained unmatched. CDR3 protein: CASSRTGGVYAEQFF. CDR3 bases read: TGTGCCAGCTCTCGGACTGGGGGGGTCTATGCT. Variable domain in full (rest from reference TRBV12-1 and TRBJ2-1): DSGVVQSPRHIIKEKGGRSVLTCIPISGHSNVVWYQQTLGKELKFLIQHYEKVERDKGFLPSRFSVQQFDDYHSEMNMSALELEDSAMYFCASSRTGGVYAEQFFGPGTRLTVL.

This clone appeared many times. Here the gene names and germline are mouse. The read terminates 4 residues before the CDR3 end, so the remaining end is supplied by the germline J gene. In the same sample, other DNA sequences code for this CDR3. J is TRBJ2-5 and V is TRBV13-1, with no clear D. CDR1 and CDR2 from the germline V gene are NSHNY and SYGAGN. The CDR3 runs to 12 residues. The V end lost 4 bases, the J end lost 3 bases, and 6 bases lay between the germline ends. The sequenced part of the CDR3 DNA is TGTGCCAGCAGTCGCCAGCAAGAC. It yields the protein CASSRQQD. In full, the CDR3 reads CASSRQQDTQYF.

Of note for this clone: Gene names are the mouse ones. The CDR3 end falls 4 residues outside the read, so it is completed with the germline J gene. The chain joins TRBV1 to TRBJ2-3, with 11 bases that match TRBD1. The CDR3 has 17 residues. The junction had 5 bases not matched to a gene; V was cut back by 3 bases and J by 0 bases. Germline assignment: CDR1 NSQYPW and CDR2 LRSPGD (reference sequence). The CDR3 is CTCSARDRGTSAETLYF. Incomplete CDR3 DNA: TGCACCTGCAGTGCCCGGGACAGGGGGACTAGTGCAGAA.

Worth noting for this clone: Gene names are mouse gene names. The sequenced fragment ends 4 residues before the CDR3 boundary, so the rest is inferred from the germline J gene. The sample contains more than one DNA sequence encoding this CDR3. The chain employs TRBV5 and TRBJ2-5, with TRBD2 matching over 7 bases. Germline V lookup: CDR1 LGHNA, CDR2 YNLKQL (reference sequence). This CDR3 contains 14 residues. This CDR3 is CASSQVGGEDTQYF. Partial CDR3 DNA: TGTGCCAGCAGCCAAGTGGGGGGAGAAGAC.

Points on this clone: Germline and genes here are mouse. Read coverage stops 4 residues before the CDR3 terminus; the germline J gene supplies the remainder. The chain recombines TRBV31 with TRBJ2-7, with 10 bases aligning to TRBD1. CDR1 is GKSSPN, CDR2 SITVG, per germline. The CDR3 has 14 amino acids. The CDR3 loop reads CAWSPRTGGDEQYF. The sequenced part of the CDR3 DNA is TGTGCCTGGAGTCCTCGGACAGGGGGGGAT.

About this clone: Genes and germline are mouse. Coverage ceases 4 residues before the CDR3 finishes, and the germline J gene fills in the end. The rearrangement links TRBV1 to TRBJ1-2, with D maybe TRBD1 (6 bases). CDR1 NSQYPW and CDR2 LRSPGD come from the germline V gene (reference sequence). The CDR3 loop spans 15 amino acids. V dropped 0 bases and J dropped 4 bases, with 12 bases sitting between them. The CDR3 loop is CTCSADPGVVSDYTF. The sequenced part of the CDR3 DNA is TGCACCTGCAGTGCAGATCCAGGGGTTGTCTCC.

As to this clone: Mouse germline and gene names are used. Other DNA sequences in this specimen translate into the identical CDR3. The chain's CDR3 is CASSPGLGANYAEQFF. The DNA read from the CDR3 is TGTGCCAGCAGCCCGGGACTGGGGGCTAACTATGCT. V gene TRBV5 combines with J gene TRBJ2-1; 11 positions agree with TRBD2. The read terminates 4 residues before the CDR3 end, so the remaining end is supplied by the germline J gene. Trimming cost V 4 bases and J 0 bases; bases outside gene matches: 2. CDR3 size: 16 residues. Germline lookup yields CDR1 LGHNA and CDR2 YNLKQL (reference sequence).

This clone was observed a handful of times. Genes and germline come from the mouse. With the read ending 4 residues before the CDR3 end, the germline J gene is used to fill in that end. V usage is TRBV1 and J usage is TRBJ2-3; D gene unclear. Germline assignment: CDR1 NSQYPW and CDR2 LRSPGD (reference sequence). This CDR3 is built from 16 residues. V shed 3 bases and J shed 0 bases, with 13 bases lying between them. This CDR3 reads CTCSALQSSSAETLYF. Partial CDR3 DNA: TGCACCTGCAGTGCCCTACAGAGCTCTAGTGCAGAA.

To note about this clone: Mouse names are used for the genes. The read finishes 4 residues shy of the CDR3 end, and the germline J gene is used to complete it. V gene TRBV13-2 combines with J gene TRBJ2-1; possibly TRBD1 for D (5 bases). V lost 0 bases, J lost 1 base, and 5 bases lay in between. This CDR3 has 14 residues. Germline assignment: CDR1 NNHNN and CDR2 SYGAGS (reference sequence). The DNA read from the CDR3 is TGTGCCAGCGGTGATGAGGGGAACTATGCT. Residues: CASGDEGNYA. The entire CDR3 protein is CASGDEGNYAEQFF.

This clone was seen a few times. Gene names and germline refer to mouse. The CDR3 end lies 4 residues beyond the end of the read and is filled in from the germline J gene. The chain joins TRBV13-2 to TRBJ2-5, with D hard to call. CDR1 and CDR2 (germline): NNHNN, SYGAGS (reference sequence). The V gene lost 0 bases and the J gene lost 1 base, with 6 bases spanning the gap. This CDR3 region has 14 residues. The CDR3 loop is CASGDAAYQDTQYF. The sequenced part of the CDR3 DNA is TGTGCCAGCGGTGATGCAGCATACCAAGAC.

This clone was seen a few times. Gene names and germline match the mouse. Coverage ceases 4 residues before the CDR3 finishes, and the germline J gene fills in the end. Other nucleotide sequences in the sample specify the same CDR3. The V gene is TRBV1, the J gene TRBJ2-1, with 8 bases aligning to TRBD1. This CDR3 contains 14 residues. Germline V gene lookup returns CDR1 NSQYPW and CDR2 LRSPGD (reference sequence). V was clipped by 3 bases and J by 4 bases; unmatched bases: 2. The CDR3: CTCSAGTGYAEQFF. The part of the CDR3 DNA that was read is TGCACCTGCAGTGCGGGGACAGGTTATGCT.

In the case of this clone: The germline and genes are mouse ones. Sequencing ends 4 residues short of the CDR3 end; the germline J gene provides the rest. J is TRBJ1-2 and V is TRBV2, with TRBD1 matching over 7 bases. Trimming removed 0 bases from V and 2 bases from J; junction bases left unmatched: 3. The V gene's germline CDR1 is LGHNA and CDR2 YSYQKL. The CDR3 contains 15 residues. The CDR3: CASSQDGGQNSDYTF. CDR3 bases read: TGTGCCAGCAGCCAAGATGGGGGACAGAACTCC. The full variable domain, in which reference TRBV2 and TRBJ1-2 provide the parts outside the CDR3, is DPKIIQKPKYLVAVTGSEKILICEQYLGHNAMYWYRQSAKKPLEFMFSYSYQKLMDNQTASSRFQPQSSKKNHLDLQITALKPDDSATYFCASSQDGGQNSDYTFGSGTRLLVI.